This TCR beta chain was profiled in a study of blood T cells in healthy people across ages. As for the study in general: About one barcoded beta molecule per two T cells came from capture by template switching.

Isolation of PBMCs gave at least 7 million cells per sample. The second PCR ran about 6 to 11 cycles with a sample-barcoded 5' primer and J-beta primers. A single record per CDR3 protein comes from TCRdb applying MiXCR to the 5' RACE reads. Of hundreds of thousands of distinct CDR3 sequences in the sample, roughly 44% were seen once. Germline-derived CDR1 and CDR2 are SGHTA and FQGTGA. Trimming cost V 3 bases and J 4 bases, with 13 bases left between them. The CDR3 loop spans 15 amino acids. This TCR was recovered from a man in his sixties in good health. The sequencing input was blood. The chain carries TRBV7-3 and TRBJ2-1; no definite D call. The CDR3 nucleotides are TGTGCCAGCAGCTTCTCTAGAGCAGGTTACAATGAGCAGTTCTTC. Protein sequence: CASSFSRAGYNEQFF. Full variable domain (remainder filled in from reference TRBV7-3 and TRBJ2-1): GAGVSQTPSNKVTEKGKYVELRCDPISGHTALYWYRQSLGQGPEFLIYFQGTGAADDSGLPNDRFFAVRPEGSVSTLKIQRTERGDSAVYLCASSFSRAGYNEQFFGPGTRLTVL.